This T cell receptor (beta chain) was sequenced for a study of T cells after yellow fever vaccination. Study-level findings and limits: Reappearance after the booster was observed for most primary-vaccination clones (96% CD4, roughly 88% CD8).

One entry per CDR3 protein, called by TCRdb with MiXCR from the 5' RACE reads. The sample yields more than 300,000 distinct CDR3 sequences, 3.5% to 4.5% seen once. This clonotype was picked up many times. The antigen is unknown. The V gene lost 4 bases and the J gene lost 2 bases, with 15 bases spanning the gap. CDR3 size: 15 residues. CDR1 and CDR2 from the germline V gene are SGHRS and YFSETQ. The receptor was isolated from a man younger than 35 who received the YFV17D yellow fever vaccine. Material: PBMCs, obtained 15 days after the yellow fever booster vaccination. The V and J genes are TRBV5-1 and TRBJ1-2; a weak D match, TRBD1 (6 bases). CDR3 in amino acids: CASSQGLRGNYGYTF. The CDR3 DNA reads as TGCGCCAGCAGCCAAGGACTCAGGGGAAACTATGGCTACACCTTC.